These 27 T cell receptor beta chains were all obtained from the same sample, sequenced in a study of CXCR3-negative and CXCR3-positive naive CD8 T cells. UMI-tagged TRB cDNA libraries were built via 5' RACE. TCRdb re-called the 5' RACE reads and catalogs CDR3 proteins one per entry, DNA excluded. Its table lists over 70,000 distinct CDR3 sequences. Sequencing was performed on naive CXCR3- CD8+ T cells from blood. The subset denotes: CD45RO-CCR7+CD27+CD95- naive CD8+ T cells lacking CXCR3 (TNR3-). These receptors all stem from a human donor in good health. Some clones in this sample may be carry-over from other donors' samples.

The chain has TRBV21-1 and TRBJ2-7; TCRdb's assignment of TRBD1 cannot be checked, as there is no DNA. TRBV21-1 is recorded as a pseudogene. The CDR3 is 17 amino acids. This CDR3 reads CASSRTGQGSCSYEQYF.

The chain joins TRBV20-1 to TRBJ2-7. The CDR3 is 15 residues long. Per germline, CDR1 DFQATT and CDR2 SNEGSKA (reference sequence). The CDR3 region is CSARFPSGDHYEQYF.

This chain links TRBV21-1 with TRBJ2-2; the D call of TRBD1 rests on TCRdb alone, since no DNA is present to check it. TRBV21-1 is a known pseudogene. The CDR3 totals 17 residues. CDR3 in amino acids: CASSSRRGRGDTGELFF.

This sequence joins TRBV6-5 and TRBJ1-2; no DNA is available, so the TRBD1 call from TCRdb remains unchecked. In germline, CDR1 is MNHEY, CDR2 SVGAGI. This CDR3 has 13 amino acids. The CDR3 region is CASSLGTDYGYTF.

The chain recombines TRBV30 with TRBJ2-3. The CDR3 covers 13 residues. Germline assignment: CDR1 GTSNPN and CDR2 SVGIG (reference sequence). The CDR3 spells CAWSLLESDTQYF. The full variable domain, rest sourced from reference TRBV30 and TRBJ2-3, is SQTIHQWPATLVQPVGSPLSLECTVEGTSNPNLYWYRQAAGRGLQLLFYSVGIGQISSEVPQNLSASRPQDRQFILSSKKLLLSDSGFYLCAWSLLESDTQYFGPGTRLTVL.

The chain combines TRBV7-6 with TRBJ1-4. The CDR3 is made up of 12 amino acids. Germline V gene sequence: CDR1 SGHVS, CDR2 FNYEAQ. CDR3 region: CASSSVDEKLFF.

The V gene is TRBV4-1, the J gene TRBJ2-7; with no DNA, the TCRdb D assignment of TRBD1 cannot be verified. The germline V gene encodes CDR1 MGHRA and CDR2 YSYEKL. The CDR3 covers 16 residues. CDR3 loop: CASSQQHQTGTYEQYF.

The rearrangement links TRBV6-6 to TRBJ2-5; the D call of TRBD1 rests on TCRdb alone, since no DNA is present to check it. CDR1 and CDR2 from the germline V gene are MNHNY and SVGAGI (reference sequence). CDR3 length: 14 amino acids. CDR3 residues: CASSYDRGGETQYF.

The chain uses TRBV19 and TRBJ1-1. The V gene's germline CDR1 is LNHDA and CDR2 SQIVND (reference sequence). This CDR3 has 16 amino acids. The chain's CDR3 is CASSIKKEVMNTEAFF.

The rearrangement joins TRBV2 to TRBJ2-5. CDR1 and CDR2 from the germline V gene are SNHLY and FYNNEI. CDR3 length: 13 amino acids. This CDR3 reads CASSDFETETQYF.

The V and J genes are TRBV27 and TRBJ2-7; the TRBD1 assignment by TCRdb is unverifiable without DNA. Germline CDR1 reads MNHEY; CDR2 reads SMNVEV (reference sequence). The CDR3 length is 13 residues. The CDR3 is CATSNRVSYEQYF.

The chain employs TRBV5-1 and TRBJ2-7; TCRdb names TRBD1, which stays unverified in the absence of DNA. Germline V gene lookup returns CDR1 SGHRS and CDR2 YFSETQ. This CDR3 contains 15 residues. CDR3 residues: CASSLAWAGTYEQYF.

The chain carries TRBV29-1 and TRBJ2-2; TCRdb names TRBD2, which stays unverified in the absence of DNA. The V gene's germline CDR1 is SQVTM and CDR2 ANQGSEA. The CDR3 totals 17 residues. CDR3 region: CSVEEASGRESTGELFF.

The rearrangement joins TRBV7-2 to TRBJ2-1; no DNA is available, so the TRBD2 call from TCRdb remains unchecked. Germline loops: CDR1 SGHTA, CDR2 FQGNSA. The CDR3 sequence is 16 residues long. The CDR3 spells CASSPGLAGVYNEQFF.

The chain carries TRBV5-1 and TRBJ2-1; the D call of TRBD2 rests on TCRdb alone, since no DNA is present to check it. Per germline, CDR1 SGHRS and CDR2 YFSETQ. The CDR3 extends over 14 amino acids. CDR3 protein: CASTSGLADNEQFF.

The V and J genes are TRBV4-3 and TRBJ1-1. This CDR3 is 13 amino acids long. Germline V gives CDR1 LGHNA, CDR2 YSLEER. CDR3 region: CASSDTRNTEAFF.

The rearrangement links TRBV7-9 to TRBJ1-6; absent DNA, TCRdb's TRBD1 call cannot be checked. The germline gives CDR1 SEHNR, CDR2 FQNEAQ (reference sequence). This CDR3 contains 17 residues. The chain's CDR3 is CASSFPPTGQGNSPLHF.

The chain recombines TRBV28 with TRBJ2-1; the D gene TCRdb calls, TRBD1, cannot be checked with no DNA. This CDR3 is 15 amino acids long. CDR1 and CDR2 from the germline V gene are MDHEN and SYDVKM. The CDR3 sequence: CASSTLDGTLNEQFF. The entire variable domain, with the rest obtained from reference TRBV28 and TRBJ2-1, is as follows: DVKVTQSSRYLVKRTGEKVFLECVQDMDHENMFWYRQDPGLGLRLIYFSYDVKMKEKGDIPEGYSVSREKKERFSLILESASTNQTSMYLCASSTLDGTLNEQFFGPGTRLTVL.

The V and J genes are TRBV28 and TRBJ2-1; TCRdb proposes TRBD1, but this gene call is untestable without DNA. CDR1 is MDHEN, CDR2 SYDVKM, per germline. The CDR3 consists of 14 residues. The chain's CDR3 is CASSLSDREDEQFF.

This chain uses TRBV20-1 with TRBJ2-7; TCRdb's D call of TRBD2 is untestable without DNA. The CDR3 loop spans 14 amino acids. Germline V gene sequence: CDR1 DFQATT, CDR2 SNEGSKA (reference sequence). The CDR3 loop reads CSVRLAEFSYEQYF.

The rearrangement uses TRBV18 and TRBJ2-1; TCRdb returns TRBD2, unconfirmable since there is no DNA. CDR3 size: 15 residues. The V gene's germline CDR1 is KGHSH and CDR2 LQKENI. CDR3: CASSPGTSGYNEQFF.

V gene TRBV7-9 combines with J gene TRBJ2-1; TCRdb outputs TRBD2, but without DNA this stays unchecked. CDR1 is SEHNR, CDR2 FQNEAQ, per germline (reference sequence). The CDR3 runs to 16 residues. This CDR3 reads CASSPRTSGFGNEQFF.

This sequence joins TRBV5-1 and TRBJ2-5. Germline V CDR1 and CDR2: SGHRS, YFSETQ. This CDR3 has 12 residues. This CDR3 is CASSLVQETQYF.

V is TRBV29-1 and J is TRBJ1-1; the D call from TCRdb, TRBD1, cannot be confirmed without DNA. Per the germline V gene, CDR1 is SQVTM and CDR2 is ANQGSEA. The CDR3 sequence is 13 residues long. The CDR3 protein is CSAWTGRWPEAFF.

V is TRBV11-2 and J is TRBJ2-5; lacking DNA, the TRBD1 call made by TCRdb goes unchecked. The CDR3 loop spans 13 amino acids. The germline V gene encodes CDR1 SGHAT and CDR2 FQNNGV. CDR3: CASSSTGEETQYF.

This chain joins TRBV7-9 and TRBJ2-7; TCRdb calls TRBD2, which cannot be checked without DNA. CDR1 is SEHNR, CDR2 FQNEAQ, per germline (reference sequence). CDR3 length equals 16 residues. CDR3 loop: CASSPAGLAGDYERYF.

The chain has TRBV2 and TRBJ1-1; TCRdb designates TRBD1, a call that cannot be tested without DNA. The CDR3 runs to 11 residues. Germline CDR1 is SNHLY and CDR2 is FYNNEI. CDR3: CASSGGAEAFF.